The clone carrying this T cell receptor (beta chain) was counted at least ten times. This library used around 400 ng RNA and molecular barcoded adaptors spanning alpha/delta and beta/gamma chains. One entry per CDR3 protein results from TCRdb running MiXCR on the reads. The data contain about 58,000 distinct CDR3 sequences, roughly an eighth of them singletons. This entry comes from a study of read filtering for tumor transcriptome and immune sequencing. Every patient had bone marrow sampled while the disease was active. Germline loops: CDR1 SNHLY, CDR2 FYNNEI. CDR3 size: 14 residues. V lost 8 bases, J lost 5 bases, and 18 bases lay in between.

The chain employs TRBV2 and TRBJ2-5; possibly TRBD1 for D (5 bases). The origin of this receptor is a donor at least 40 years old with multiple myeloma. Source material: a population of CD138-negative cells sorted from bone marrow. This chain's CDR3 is CASPNQGSSETQYF. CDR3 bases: TGTGCCAGCCCCAACCAGGGAAGCAGCGAGACCCAGTACTTC.